This is a list of T cell receptor beta chains from one sample in a study of blood T cell repertoires in COVID-19. Measured with immunoSEQ multiplex PCR; TCRdb has only the in-frame clones, and not every one. The repertoire consists of hundreds of thousands of clones, with more than 75% occurring once and the leading ten covering around 12%. Sequencing input: peripheral blood. The receptors shown here come from a woman aged 55-75 years with active or convalescent COVID-19. Both conserved end residues are part of each CDR3. The D gene is left open where the match is weak. Size values are once, few and many counts, or a class for expanded clones, and some rows have none.

J gene	D gene	V gene	clone size	CDR3 DNA	CDR3 protein
TRBJ2-1	TRBD2	TRBV6-2/TRBV6-3	-	TGTGCCAGCAGTTACTCGGGGGGGAGGTACAATGAGCAGTTCTTC	CASSYSGGRYNEQFF
TRBJ2-7	-	TRBV30	-	TGTGCCTGGAGTGTGGGGGGAGTCTACGAGCAGTACTTC	CAWSVGGVYEQYF
TRBJ2-5	TRBD2	TRBV9	few	TGTGCCAGCGCCCCCGCAATAACGGGGGGGCCGGGGACCCAGTACTTC	CASAPAITGGPGTQYF
TRBJ1-4	TRBD1	TRBV7-3	few	TGTGCCAGCAGCCCAGGGGGTTCCGTTGAAAAACTGTTTTTT	CASSPGGSVEKLFF
TRBJ1-6	TRBD1	TRBV6-5	few	TGTGCCAGCAGTTATGGGACAGGGAATTCACCCCTCCACTTT	CASSYGTGNSPLHF
TRBJ2-5	TRBD2	TRBV5-1	-	TGCGCCAGCAGCTTGGCCGGGACTAGCGGGGGTGGGGAGACCCAGTACTTC	CASSLAGTSGGGETQYF
TRBJ2-3	TRBD2	TRBV19	-	TGTGCCAGTAGTATTCAAGCGGGGACCTTTGGCACAGATACGCAGTATTTT	CASSIQAGTFGTDTQYF
TRBJ2-2	TRBD1	TRBV19	-	TGTGCCAGTCGGAAGCAGGGGGCGATGAACACCGGGGAGCTGTTTTTT	CASRKQGAMNTGELFF
TRBJ1-1	TRBD1	TRBV6-6	-	TGTGCCAGCAGGGGGACAGGGGGAAACACTGAAGCTTTCTTT	CASRGTGGNTEAFF
TRBJ1-2	-	TRBV5-1	-	TGCGCCAGCAGCCTTACGGGGGGTGGTAGAAACTATGGCTACACCTTC	CASSLTGGGRNYGYTF
TRBJ1-1	-	TRBV3-1/TRBV3-2	-	TGTGCCAGCAGCATACAGACTGGGGGGACTGAAGCTTTCTTT	CASSIQTGGTEAFF
TRBJ2-5	TRBD2	TRBV4-1	-	TGCGCCAGCAGCCTACTAGCGGGGGGTTCCCTGGAGACCCAGTACTTC	CASSLLAGGSLETQYF
TRBJ2-3	TRBD2	TRBV18	-	TGTGCCAGCTCACCATTGGCTAGCGGGGGGGCAACAGATACGCAGTATTTT	CASSPLASGGATDTQYF
TRBJ1-1	-	TRBV6-4	-	TGTGCCAGCAGTTCTACACAGGGTAGAGCTTTCTTT	CASSSTQGRAFF
TRBJ1-6	TRBD1	TRBV3-1/TRBV3-2	few	TGTGCCAGCAGCCTTAAAGGGGGCGCCTATAATTCACCCCTCCACTTT	CASSLKGGAYNSPLHF
TRBJ1-4	TRBD1	TRBV6-5	-	TGTGCCAGCAGTTCCCCCGGGACAGAAAATGAAAAACTGTTTTTT	CASSSPGTENEKLFF
TRBJ2-7	-	TRBV2	-	TGTGCCAGCAGGGAGTCCTACGAGCAGTACTTC	CASRESYEQYF
TRBJ2-2	TRBD2	TRBV5-1	-	TGCGCCAGCAGCTCGGGACTAGCGGGGGGCCGGTACACCGGGGAGCTGTTTTTT	CASSSGLAGGRYTGELFF
TRBJ1-3	-	TRBV27	-	TGTGCCACCAAACCGGGATACCAATCGGACACCATATATTTT	CATKPGYQSDTIYF
TRBJ2-7	-	TRBV29-1	-	TGCAGCGTGGCTTCTGGCAGAACACCCTCCTACGAGCAGTACTTC	CSVASGRTPSYEQYF
TRBJ1-6	-	TRBV6-5	-	TGTGCCAGCAATGGCCGGGGGGTACTTAATTCACCCCTCCACTTT	CASNGRGVLNSPLHF
TRBJ1-1	-	TRBV15	-	TGTGCCACCAGCCCCGCGCCGACAGTCTCGAACACTGAAGCTTTCTTT	CATSPAPTVSNTEAFF
TRBJ2-2	TRBD2	TRBV11-2	-	TGTGCCAGCAGCTTTTTTCTAGCGGGGGGTTCCGGGGAGCTGTTTTTT	CASSFFLAGGSGELFF
TRBJ1-3	TRBD1	TRBV19	-	TGTGCCAGCCGGACAGGGGGCCTCTCTTCCTCTGGAAACACCATATATTTT	CASRTGGLSSSGNTIYF
TRBJ2-4	-	TRBV29-1	-	TGCAGCGTTGCCGGACAGACCAAAAACATTCAGTACTTC	CSVAGQTKNIQYF
TRBJ2-5	TRBD1	TRBV5-4	-	TGTGCCAGCAGCTTGGCCAGACAGGGGGCAGGAGAGACCCAGTACTTC	CASSLARQGAGETQYF
TRBJ2-6	-	TRBV2	-	TGTGCCAGCAGAGCAGGGATAACTGGGGCCAACGTCCTGACTTTC	CASRAGITGANVLTF
TRBJ2-7	-	TRBV2	-	TGTGCCAGCAGTGAACTCGGGGAGCAGTACTTC	CASSELGEQYF
TRBJ2-2	TRBD2	TRBV4-3	-	TGCGCCAGCAGCCGGGGGACTAGCGGCACCGGGGAGCTGTTTTTT	CASSRGTSGTGELFF
TRBJ2-7	-	TRBV6-5	few	TGTGCCACCAATCCCTACAGGGGACTGGACGAGCAGTACTTC	CATNPYRGLDEQYF
TRBJ2-1	-	TRBV7-2	once	TGTGCCAGCAGCTTAGTAGGTGGGGGCCTAGGAAATGAGCAGTTCTTC	CASSLVGGGLGNEQFF
TRBJ2-3	-	TRBV15	once	TGTGCCACCAGCAGAGATAAGGGGGCAGATACGCAGTATTTT	CATSRDKGADTQYF
TRBJ1-2	-	TRBV6-6	few	TGTGCCAGCAGTTCCGACAGCGCGGGGACGGGCTACACCTTC	CASSSDSAGTGYTF
TRBJ1-2	TRBD1	TRBV4-3	-	TGCGCCAGCAGCCGCGACGCCCCCCCGACAGGGGTTTACTATGGCTACACCTTC	CASSRDAPPTGVYYGYTF
TRBJ2-1	-	TRBV10-3	-	TGTGCCATCAGTGACCCGGGACTCACCCTCAATGAGCAGTTCTTC	CAISDPGLTLNEQFF
TRBJ2-7	-	TRBV7-9	-	TGTGCCAGCAGCTTAAATCCGGGATCCTACGAGCAGTACTTC	CASSLNPGSYEQYF
TRBJ2-3	-	TRBV3-1/TRBV3-2	-	TGTGCCAGCAGCAAGACAAGAACTAGCACAGATACGCAGTATTTT	CASSKTRTSTDTQYF
TRBJ2-5	TRBD1	TRBV7-9	-	TGTGCCACCAATCCCCTGGACAGGGAAACCCAGTACTTC	CATNPLDRETQYF
TRBJ2-7	TRBD2	TRBV30	-	TGTGCCTGGAGTTCCAAAGCCGGGACTAGGTACGAGCAGTACTTC	CAWSSKAGTRYEQYF
TRBJ1-1	TRBD1	TRBV6-5	-	TGTGCCAGCAGTTACTTTGGGACAGGTAACACTGAAGCTTTCTTT	CASSYFGTGNTEAFF
TRBJ1-3	TRBD1	TRBV4-1	few	TGCGCCAGTGGGGGCCTATTCAGGGGGGCTGGAAACACCATATATTTT	CASGGLFRGAGNTIYF
TRBJ2-3	TRBD2	TRBV19	-	TGTGCCAGTAGTATAGATTCAGCGGGGGGCCCAGATACGCAGTATTTT	CASSIDSAGGPDTQYF
TRBJ2-5	TRBD2	TRBV19	-	TGTGCCAGTAGTACACTAGCGGTCCAAGAGACCCAGTACTTC	CASSTLAVQETQYF
TRBJ2-3	TRBD2	TRBV5-1	-	TGCGCCAGCAGCACATATGGGCTAGCGGGGGGGGCGAGAGATACGCAGTATTTT	CASSTYGLAGGARDTQYF
TRBJ2-1	-	TRBV7-8	-	TGTGCCAGCAGCTCCCGGGACTCTTACAATGAGCAGTTCTTC	CASSSRDSYNEQFF
TRBJ2-3	-	TRBV19	-	TGTGCCAGTAGACTGGCGGGTCGCCCAGATACGCAGTATTTT	CASRLAGRPDTQYF
TRBJ2-6	-	TRBV27	-	TGTGCCAGCAGTTTAACTTTCTACCCTGATGGGGCCAACGTCCTGACTTTC	CASSLTFYPDGANVLTF
TRBJ1-2	-	TRBV19	once	TGTGCCAGTAGCGGACAGTCACCTAACTATGGCTACACCTTC	CASSGQSPNYGYTF
TRBJ2-5	TRBD1	TRBV30	-	TGTGCCTGGATGGGAGTCCCCCAGGGGGCCCAGTACTTC	CAWMGVPQGAQYF
TRBJ1-2	TRBD1	TRBV13	-	TGTGCCAGCAGCTTATCAGGGGGGAACTATGGCTACACCTTC	CASSLSGGNYGYTF
TRBJ1-4	-	TRBV19	-	TGTGCCAGTAGTATCTTGGCAGCAACTAATGAAAAACTGTTTTTT	CASSILAATNEKLFF